This T cell receptor beta chain was captured in a study of cytomegalovirus exposure and HLA in healthy donors. Study outcomes and limitations: The study put 150 or so TCR beta chains on its list as cytomegalovirus-associated.

The data were produced by immunoSEQ multiplex PCR, yet TCRdb's version contains in-frame clones alone and is incomplete. The top ten hold 20% to 25% of the sample, which has 150,000 or so clones, 65% to 90% seen once. A note on this clone: The antigen remains undetermined.

Germline V gives CDR1 SQVTM, CDR2 ANQGSEA. This CDR3 is built from 11 residues. The TCR comes from a man aged 18 to 29 in good health and CMV-seropositive. The rearrangement joins TRBV29-1 to TRBJ2-3; D ambiguous. Material: PBMCs. The CDR3 here is CSASPPDTQYF. As DNA, the CDR3 is TGCAGTGCCAGTCCCCCCGATACGCAGTATTTT.